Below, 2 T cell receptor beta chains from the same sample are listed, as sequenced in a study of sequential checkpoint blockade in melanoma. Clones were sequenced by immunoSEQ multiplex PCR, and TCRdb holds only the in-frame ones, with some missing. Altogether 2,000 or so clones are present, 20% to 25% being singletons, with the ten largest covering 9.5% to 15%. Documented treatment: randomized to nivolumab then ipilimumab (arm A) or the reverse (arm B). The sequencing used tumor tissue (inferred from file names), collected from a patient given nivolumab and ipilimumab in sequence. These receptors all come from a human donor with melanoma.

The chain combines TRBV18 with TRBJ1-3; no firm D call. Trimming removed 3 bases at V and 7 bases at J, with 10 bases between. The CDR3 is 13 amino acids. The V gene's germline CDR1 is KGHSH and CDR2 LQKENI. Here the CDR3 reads CASSPPGSNTIYF. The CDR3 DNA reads TGTGCCAGCTCACCGCCCGGGAGTAACACCATATATTTT.

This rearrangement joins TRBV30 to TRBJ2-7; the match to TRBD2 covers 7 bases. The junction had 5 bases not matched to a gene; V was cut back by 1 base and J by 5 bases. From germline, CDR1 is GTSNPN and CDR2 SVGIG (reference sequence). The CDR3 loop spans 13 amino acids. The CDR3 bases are TGTGCCTGGAGTGGGCTAGCGGTCCACGAGCAGTACTTC. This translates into CAWSGLAVHEQYF.